This T cell receptor (beta chain) originates from a study of T cell responses to AZD1222 COVID-19 vaccine. Regarding the study as a whole: Vaccination with two AZD1222 doses was followed by a rise in Spike-specific TCR breadth and depth.

The data were produced by immunoSEQ multiplex PCR, yet TCRdb's version contains in-frame clones alone and is incomplete. The repertoire includes about 140,000 clones, about 92% of them detected once, and 3.6% sits in the top ten. Per germline, CDR1 LGHDT and CDR2 YNNKEL (reference sequence). The junction had 15 bases not matched to a gene; V was cut back by 1 base and J by 2 bases. CDR3 length: 19 residues. Note on this clone: Antigen specificity is unknown.

The source is an adult who received the AZD1222 COVID-19 vaccine. Sequences were derived from peripheral blood, sampled 28 days after the second AZD1222 dose. The chain combines TRBV3-1 (or the pseudogene TRBV3-2) with TRBJ2-7, with 9 bases identical to TRBD2. The CDR3 sequence: CASSQVAPGGAGGTYEQYF. The CDR3 DNA sequence: TGTGCCAGCAGCCAAGTGGCTCCCGGGGGCGCGGGAGGGACCTACGAGCAGTACTTC.